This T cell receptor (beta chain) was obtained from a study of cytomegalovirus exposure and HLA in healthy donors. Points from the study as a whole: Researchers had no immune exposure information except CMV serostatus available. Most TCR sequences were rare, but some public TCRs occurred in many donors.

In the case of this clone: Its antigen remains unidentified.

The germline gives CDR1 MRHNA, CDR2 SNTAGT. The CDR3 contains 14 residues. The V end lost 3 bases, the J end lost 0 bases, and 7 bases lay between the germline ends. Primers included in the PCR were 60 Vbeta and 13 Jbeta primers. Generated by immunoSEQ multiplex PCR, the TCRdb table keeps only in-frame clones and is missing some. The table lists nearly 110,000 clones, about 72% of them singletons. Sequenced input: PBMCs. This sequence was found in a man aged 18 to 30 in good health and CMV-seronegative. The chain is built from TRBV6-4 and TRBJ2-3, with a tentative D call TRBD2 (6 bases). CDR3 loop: CASSEEGSTDTQYF. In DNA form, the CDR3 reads TGTGCCAGCAGTGAGGAGGGGAGCACAGATACGCAGTATTTT.